One TCR beta chain is described in this entry. The sample comes from a study of blood T cell repertoires in COVID-19. Study information: Some COVID-19 samples were acute and others convalescent; all came from the United States, Italy and Spain. T cells, B-cell-depleted T cells, or PBMCs supplied cDNA or gDNA.

Per the authors' pipeline: Cell counts per sample came from amplifying reference gene primers. Sequenced by immunoSEQ multiplex PCR; TCRdb stores in-frame clones only, minus some. D and trimming come from the DNA, and the V and J calls and clone size come from that table. This sample has 180,000 or so clones, with roughly 86% found just once. This CDR3 has 16 residues. The J segment lost 7 bases and the V segment lost 3 bases, leaving 11 bases of the junction unmatched. The germline gives CDR1 DFQATT, CDR2 SNEGSKA (reference sequence). Sequencing was performed on peripheral blood. The clonotype comes from a man aged 18 to 29 with acute or convalescent COVID-19. The gene calls are TRBV20-1 and TRBJ2-1; TRBD1 aligns across 11 bases. CDR3 protein: CSASGFGQGARNEQFF. Written as DNA, the CDR3 is TGCAGTGCTAGTGGCTTTGGACAGGGGGCGCGGAATGAGCAGTTCTTC.